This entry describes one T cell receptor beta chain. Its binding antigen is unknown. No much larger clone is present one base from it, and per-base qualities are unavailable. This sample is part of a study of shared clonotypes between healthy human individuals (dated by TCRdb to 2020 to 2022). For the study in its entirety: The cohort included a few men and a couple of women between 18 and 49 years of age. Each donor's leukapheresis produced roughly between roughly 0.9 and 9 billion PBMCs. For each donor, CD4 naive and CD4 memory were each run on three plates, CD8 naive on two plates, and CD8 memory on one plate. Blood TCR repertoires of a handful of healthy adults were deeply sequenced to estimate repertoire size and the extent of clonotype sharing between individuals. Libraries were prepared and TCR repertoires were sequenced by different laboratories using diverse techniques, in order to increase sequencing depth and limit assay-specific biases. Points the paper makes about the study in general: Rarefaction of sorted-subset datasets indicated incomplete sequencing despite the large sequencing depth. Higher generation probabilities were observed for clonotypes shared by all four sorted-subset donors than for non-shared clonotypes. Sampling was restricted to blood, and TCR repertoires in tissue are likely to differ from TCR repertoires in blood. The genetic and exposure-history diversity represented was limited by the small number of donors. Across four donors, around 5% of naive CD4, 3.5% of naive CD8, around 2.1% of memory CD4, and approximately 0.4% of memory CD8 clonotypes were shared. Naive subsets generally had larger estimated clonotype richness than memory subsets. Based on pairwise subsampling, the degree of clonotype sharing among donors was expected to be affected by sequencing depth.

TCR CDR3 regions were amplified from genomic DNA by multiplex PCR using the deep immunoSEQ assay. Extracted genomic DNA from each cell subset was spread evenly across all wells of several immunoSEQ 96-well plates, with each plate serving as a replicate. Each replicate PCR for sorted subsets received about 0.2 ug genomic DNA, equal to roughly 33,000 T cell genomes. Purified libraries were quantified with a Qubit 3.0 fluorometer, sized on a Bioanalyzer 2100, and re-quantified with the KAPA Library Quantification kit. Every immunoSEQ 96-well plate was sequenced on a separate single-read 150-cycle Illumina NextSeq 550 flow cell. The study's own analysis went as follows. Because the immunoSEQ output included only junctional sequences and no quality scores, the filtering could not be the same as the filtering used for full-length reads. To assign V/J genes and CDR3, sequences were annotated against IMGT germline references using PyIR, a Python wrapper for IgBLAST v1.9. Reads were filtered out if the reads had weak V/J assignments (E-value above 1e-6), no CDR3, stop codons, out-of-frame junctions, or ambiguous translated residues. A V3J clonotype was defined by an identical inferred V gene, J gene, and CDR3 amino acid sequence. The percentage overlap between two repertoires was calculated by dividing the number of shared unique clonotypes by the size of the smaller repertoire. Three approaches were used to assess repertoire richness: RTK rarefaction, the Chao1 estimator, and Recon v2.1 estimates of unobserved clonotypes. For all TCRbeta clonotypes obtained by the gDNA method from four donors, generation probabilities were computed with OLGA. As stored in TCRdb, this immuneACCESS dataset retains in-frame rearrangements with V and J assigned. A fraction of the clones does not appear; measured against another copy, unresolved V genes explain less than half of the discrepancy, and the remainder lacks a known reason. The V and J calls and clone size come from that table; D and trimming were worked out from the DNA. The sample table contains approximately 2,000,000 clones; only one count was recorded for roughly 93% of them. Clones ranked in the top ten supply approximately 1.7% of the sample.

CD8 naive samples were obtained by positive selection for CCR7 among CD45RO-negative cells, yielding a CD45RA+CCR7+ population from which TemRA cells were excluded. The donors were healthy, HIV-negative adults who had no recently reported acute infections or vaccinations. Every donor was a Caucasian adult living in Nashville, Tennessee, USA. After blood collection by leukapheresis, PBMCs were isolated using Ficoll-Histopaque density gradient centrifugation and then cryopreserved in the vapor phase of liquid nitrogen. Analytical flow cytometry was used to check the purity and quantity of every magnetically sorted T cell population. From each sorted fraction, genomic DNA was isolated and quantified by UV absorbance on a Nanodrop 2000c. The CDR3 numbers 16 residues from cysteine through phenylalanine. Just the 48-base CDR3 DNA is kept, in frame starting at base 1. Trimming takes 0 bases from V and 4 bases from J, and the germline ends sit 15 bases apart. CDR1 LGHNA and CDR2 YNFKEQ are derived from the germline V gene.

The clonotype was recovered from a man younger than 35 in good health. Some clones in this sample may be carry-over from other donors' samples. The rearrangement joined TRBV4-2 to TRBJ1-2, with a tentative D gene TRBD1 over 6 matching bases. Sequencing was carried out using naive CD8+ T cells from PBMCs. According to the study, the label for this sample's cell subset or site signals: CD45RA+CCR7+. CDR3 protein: CASSQEDQGMVYGYTF. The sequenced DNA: TGTGCCAGCAGCCAAGAGGACCAGGGGATGGTCTATGGCTACACCTTC.